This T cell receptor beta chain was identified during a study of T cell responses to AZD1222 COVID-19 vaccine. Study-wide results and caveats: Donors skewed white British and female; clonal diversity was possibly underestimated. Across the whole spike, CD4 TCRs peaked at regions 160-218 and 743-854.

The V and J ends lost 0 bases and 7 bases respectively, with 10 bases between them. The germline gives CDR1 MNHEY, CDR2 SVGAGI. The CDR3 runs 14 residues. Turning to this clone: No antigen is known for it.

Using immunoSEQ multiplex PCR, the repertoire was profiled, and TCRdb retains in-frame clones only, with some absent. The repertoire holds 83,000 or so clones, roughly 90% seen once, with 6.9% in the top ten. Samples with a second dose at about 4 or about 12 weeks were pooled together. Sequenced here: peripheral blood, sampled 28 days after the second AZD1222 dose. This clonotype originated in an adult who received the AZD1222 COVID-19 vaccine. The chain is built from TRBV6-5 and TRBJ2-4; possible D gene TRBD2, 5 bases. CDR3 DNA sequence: TGTGCCAGCAGTTACTCTTACGGGAACAACATTCAGTACTTC. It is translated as CASSYSYGNNIQYF.